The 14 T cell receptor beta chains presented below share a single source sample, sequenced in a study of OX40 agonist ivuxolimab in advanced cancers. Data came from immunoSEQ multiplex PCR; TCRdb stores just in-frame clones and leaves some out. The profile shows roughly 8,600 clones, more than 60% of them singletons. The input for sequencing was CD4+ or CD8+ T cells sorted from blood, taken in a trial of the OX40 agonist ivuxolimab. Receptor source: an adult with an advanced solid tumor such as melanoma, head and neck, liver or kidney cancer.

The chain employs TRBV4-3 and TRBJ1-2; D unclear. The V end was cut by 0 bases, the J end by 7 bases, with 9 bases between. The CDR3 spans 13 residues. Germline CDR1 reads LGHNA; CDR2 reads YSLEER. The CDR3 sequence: CASSQDGGSGYTF. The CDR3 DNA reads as TGCGCCAGCAGCCAAGATGGAGGATCTGGCTACACCTTC.

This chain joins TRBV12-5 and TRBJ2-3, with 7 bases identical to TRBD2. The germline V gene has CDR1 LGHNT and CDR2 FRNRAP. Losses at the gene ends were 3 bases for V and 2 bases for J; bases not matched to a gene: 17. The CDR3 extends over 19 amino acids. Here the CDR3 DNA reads TGTGCTAGTGGTTTCTCCGGGACTACAACATTGAGGACCACAGATACGCAGTATTTT. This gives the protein CASGFSGTTTLRTTDTQYF.

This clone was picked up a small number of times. The CDR3 DNA follows: TGTGCCAGCAGCTTAGGATCCCTCTTAGGGGCTTTCTTT. Translation: CASSLGSLLGAFF. The chain joins TRBV13 to TRBJ1-1, with D unclear. The CDR3 sequence is 13 residues long. Trimming left V 0 bases short and J 11 bases short, with 13 bases between. Germline V gene sequence: CDR1 PRHDT, CDR2 FYEKMQ (reference sequence).

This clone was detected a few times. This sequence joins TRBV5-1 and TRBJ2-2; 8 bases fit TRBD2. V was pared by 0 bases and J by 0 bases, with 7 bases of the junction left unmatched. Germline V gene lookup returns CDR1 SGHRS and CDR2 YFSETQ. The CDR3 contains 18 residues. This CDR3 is CASSLAWRGVSNTGELFF. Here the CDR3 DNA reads TGCGCCAGCAGCTTGGCCTGGCGGGGGGTGTCGAACACCGGGGAGCTGTTTTTT.

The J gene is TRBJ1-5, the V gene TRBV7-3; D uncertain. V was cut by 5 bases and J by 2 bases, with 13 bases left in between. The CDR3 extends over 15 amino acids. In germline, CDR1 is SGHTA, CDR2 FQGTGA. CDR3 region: CASSAGRAGNQPQHF. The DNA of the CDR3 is TGTGCCAGCAGCGCTGGGAGGGCTGGCAATCAGCCCCAGCATTTT.

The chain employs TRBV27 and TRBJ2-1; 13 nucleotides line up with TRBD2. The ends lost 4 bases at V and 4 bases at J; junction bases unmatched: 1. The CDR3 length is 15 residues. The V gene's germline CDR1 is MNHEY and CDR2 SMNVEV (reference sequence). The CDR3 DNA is TGTGCCAGCAGTTCGACTAGCGGGGGGTACAATGAGCAGTTCTTC. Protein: CASSSTSGGYNEQFF.

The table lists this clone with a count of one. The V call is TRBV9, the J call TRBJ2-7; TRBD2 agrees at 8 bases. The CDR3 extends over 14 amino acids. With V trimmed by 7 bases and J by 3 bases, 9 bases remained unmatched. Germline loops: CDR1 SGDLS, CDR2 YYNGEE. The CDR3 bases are TGTGCCAGCGGCATCGGGGGGGCGTACTACGAGCAGTACTTC. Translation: CASGIGGAYYEQYF.

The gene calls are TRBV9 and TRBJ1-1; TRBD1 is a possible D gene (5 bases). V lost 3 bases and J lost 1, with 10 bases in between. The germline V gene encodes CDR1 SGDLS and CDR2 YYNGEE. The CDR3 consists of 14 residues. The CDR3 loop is CASSATGGNTEAFF. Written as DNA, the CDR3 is TGTGCCAGCAGCGCGACCGGGGGGAACACTGAAGCTTTCTTT.

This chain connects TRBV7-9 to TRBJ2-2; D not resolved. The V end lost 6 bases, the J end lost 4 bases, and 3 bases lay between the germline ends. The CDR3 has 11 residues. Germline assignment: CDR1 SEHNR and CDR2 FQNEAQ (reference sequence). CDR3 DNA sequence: TGTGCCAGCAGATTCACCGGGGAGCTGTTTTTT. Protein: CASRFTGELFF. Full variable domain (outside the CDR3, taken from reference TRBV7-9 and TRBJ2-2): DTGVSQNPRHKITKRGQNVTFRCDPISEHNRLYWYRQTLGQGPEFLTYFQNEAQLEKSRLLSDRFSAERPKGSFSTLEIQRTEQGDSAMYLCASRFTGELFFGEGSRLTVL.

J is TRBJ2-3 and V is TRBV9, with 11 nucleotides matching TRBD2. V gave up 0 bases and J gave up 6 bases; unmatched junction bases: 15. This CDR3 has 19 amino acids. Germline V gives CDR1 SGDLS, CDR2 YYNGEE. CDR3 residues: CASSVGLRLAGGPMDTQYF. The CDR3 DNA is TGTGCCAGCAGCGTAGGTCTTAGGCTAGCGGGGGGCCCCATGGATACGCAGTATTTT.

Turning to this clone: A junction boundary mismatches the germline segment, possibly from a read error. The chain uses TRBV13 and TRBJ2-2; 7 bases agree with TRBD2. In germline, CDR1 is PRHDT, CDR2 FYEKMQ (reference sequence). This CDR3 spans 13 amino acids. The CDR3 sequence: CGGSLSGTGELFF. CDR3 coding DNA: TGCGGGGGGTCCCTCTCGGGCACCGGGGAGCTGTTTTTT.

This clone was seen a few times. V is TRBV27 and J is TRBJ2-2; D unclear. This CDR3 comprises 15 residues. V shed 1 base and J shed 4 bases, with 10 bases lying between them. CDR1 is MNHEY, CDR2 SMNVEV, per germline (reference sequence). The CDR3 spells CASSLWAPLTGELFF. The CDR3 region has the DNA TGTGCCAGCAGTTTATGGGCCCCCCTCACCGGGGAGCTGTTTTTT.

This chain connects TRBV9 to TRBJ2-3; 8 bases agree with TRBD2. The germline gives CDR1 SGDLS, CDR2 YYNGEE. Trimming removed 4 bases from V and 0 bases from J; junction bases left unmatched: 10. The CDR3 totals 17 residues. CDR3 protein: CASSPRGGPPSTDTQYF. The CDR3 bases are TGTGCCAGCAGCCCCCGGGGGGGGCCCCCTAGCACAGATACGCAGTATTTT. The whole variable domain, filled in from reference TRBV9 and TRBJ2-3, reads DSGVTQTPKHLITATGQRVTLRCSPRSGDLSVYWYQQSLDQGLQFLIQYYNGEERAKGNILERFSAQQFPDLHSELNLSSLELGDSALYFCASSPRGGPPSTDTQYFGPGTRLTVL.

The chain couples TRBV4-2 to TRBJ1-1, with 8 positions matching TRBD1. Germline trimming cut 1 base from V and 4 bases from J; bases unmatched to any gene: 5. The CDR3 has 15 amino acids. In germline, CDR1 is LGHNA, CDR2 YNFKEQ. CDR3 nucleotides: TGTGCCAGCAGCCAAGCGGACAGGGCTGGCACTGAAGCTTTCTTT. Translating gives CASSQADRAGTEAFF.